This TCR beta chain originates from a study of lymphopenia after photon versus proton radiotherapy. Study findings and constraints: Survival link was tested only in deceased patients; proton benefit remains a possibility.

The V segment lost 0 bases and the J segment 3 bases; nucleotides outside the gene matches: 5. Germline CDR1 and CDR2: LGHNA and YSLEER. The CDR3 spans 16 residues. In regard to this clone: The antigen remains unidentified.

The data were produced by immunoSEQ multiplex PCR, yet TCRdb's version contains in-frame clones alone and is incomplete. The table shows about 50,000 clones, with about 92% occurring only once. The chain links TRBV4-3 to TRBJ1-5, with 7 bases matching TRBD1. The sample in question was peripheral blood, obtained from a patient treated with photon-based radiotherapy. The clonotype originates from a woman aged 40 to 49 with cholangiocarcinoma. The CDR3 DNA follows: TGCGCCAGCAGCCAAGATTTAGGGGGCAACAATCAGCCCCAGCATTTT. Its protein product is CASSQDLGGNNQPQHF.